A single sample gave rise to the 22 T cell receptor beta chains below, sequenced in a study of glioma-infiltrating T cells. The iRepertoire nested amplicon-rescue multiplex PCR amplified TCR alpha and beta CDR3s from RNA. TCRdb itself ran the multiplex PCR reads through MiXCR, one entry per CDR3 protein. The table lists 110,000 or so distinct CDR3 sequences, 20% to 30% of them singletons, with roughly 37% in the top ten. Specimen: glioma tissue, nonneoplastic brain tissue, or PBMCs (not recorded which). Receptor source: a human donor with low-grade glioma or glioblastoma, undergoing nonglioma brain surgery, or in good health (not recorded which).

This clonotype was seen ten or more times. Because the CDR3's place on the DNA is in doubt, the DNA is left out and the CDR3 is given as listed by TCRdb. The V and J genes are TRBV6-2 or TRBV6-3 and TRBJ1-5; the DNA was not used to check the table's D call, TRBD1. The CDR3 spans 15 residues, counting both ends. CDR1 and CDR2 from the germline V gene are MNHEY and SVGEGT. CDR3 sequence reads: CASSSSRDIKYAQHF.

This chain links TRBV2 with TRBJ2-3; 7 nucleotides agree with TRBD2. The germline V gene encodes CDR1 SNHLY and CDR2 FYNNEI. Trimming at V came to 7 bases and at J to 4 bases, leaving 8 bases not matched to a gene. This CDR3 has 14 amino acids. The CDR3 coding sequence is TGTGCCAGCATTGGCGGGAGTGTCGCAGATACGCAGTATTTT. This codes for CASIGGSVADTQYF. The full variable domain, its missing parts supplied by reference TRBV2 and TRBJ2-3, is EPEVTQTPSHQVTQMGQEVILRCVPISNHLYFYWYRQILGQKVEFLVSFYNNEISEKSEIFDDQFSVERPDGSNFTLKIRSTKLEDSAMYFCASIGGSVADTQYFGPGTRLTVL.

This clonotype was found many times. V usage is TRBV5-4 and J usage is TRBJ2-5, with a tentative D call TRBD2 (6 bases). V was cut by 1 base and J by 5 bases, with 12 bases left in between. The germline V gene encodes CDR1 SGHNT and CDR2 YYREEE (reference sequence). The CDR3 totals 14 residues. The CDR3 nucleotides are TGTGCCAGCAGCTTGAAACTAGCTGGCGAGACCCAGTACTTC. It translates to CASSLKLAGETQYF.

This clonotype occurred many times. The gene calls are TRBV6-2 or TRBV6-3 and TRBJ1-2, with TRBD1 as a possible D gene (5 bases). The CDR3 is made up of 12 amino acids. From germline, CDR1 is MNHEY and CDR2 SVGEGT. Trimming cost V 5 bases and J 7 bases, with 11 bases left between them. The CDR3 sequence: CASSLRGGGYTF. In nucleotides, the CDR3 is TGTGCCAGCAGTCTGAGGGGAGGTGGCTACACCTTC.

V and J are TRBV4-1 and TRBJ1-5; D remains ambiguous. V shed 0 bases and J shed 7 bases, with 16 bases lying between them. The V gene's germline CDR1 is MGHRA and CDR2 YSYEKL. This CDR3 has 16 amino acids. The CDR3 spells CASSQDHFTPGQPQHF. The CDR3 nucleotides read TGCGCCAGCAGCCAAGATCATTTTACCCCGGGGCAGCCCCAGCATTTT.

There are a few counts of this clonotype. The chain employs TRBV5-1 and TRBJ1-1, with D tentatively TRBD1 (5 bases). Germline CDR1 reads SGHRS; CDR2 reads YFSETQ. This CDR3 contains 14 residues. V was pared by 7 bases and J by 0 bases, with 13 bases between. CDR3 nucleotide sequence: TGCGCCAGCGCTTATGACAGTTTGAACACTGAAGCTTTCTTT. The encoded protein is CASAYDSLNTEAFF.

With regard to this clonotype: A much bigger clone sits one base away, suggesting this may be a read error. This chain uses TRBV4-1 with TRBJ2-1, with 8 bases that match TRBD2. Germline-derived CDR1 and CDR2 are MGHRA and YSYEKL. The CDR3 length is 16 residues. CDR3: CASSQDRAGGYNEQLF. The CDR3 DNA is TGCGCCAGCAGCCAAGATAGGGCGGGAGGCTACAATGAGCAGTTATTC.

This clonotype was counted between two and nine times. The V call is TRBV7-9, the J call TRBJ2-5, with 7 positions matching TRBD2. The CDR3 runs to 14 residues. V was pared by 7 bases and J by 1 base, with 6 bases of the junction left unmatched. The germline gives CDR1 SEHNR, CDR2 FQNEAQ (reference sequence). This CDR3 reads CASKRAGPQETQYF. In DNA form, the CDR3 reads TGTGCCAGCAAACGAGCGGGACCCCAAGAGACCCAGTACTTC.

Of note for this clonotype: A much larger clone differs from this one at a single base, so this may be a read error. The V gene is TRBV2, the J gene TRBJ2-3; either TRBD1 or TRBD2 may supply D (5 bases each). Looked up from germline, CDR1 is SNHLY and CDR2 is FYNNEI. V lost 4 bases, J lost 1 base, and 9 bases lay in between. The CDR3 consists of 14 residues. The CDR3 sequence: CASSVRDGTDTQYF. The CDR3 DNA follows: TGTGCCAGCAGTGTCAGGGACGGCACAGATACGCAGTATTTT. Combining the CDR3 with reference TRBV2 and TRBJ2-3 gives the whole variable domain EPEVTQTPSHQVTQMGQEVILRCVPISNHLYFYWYRQILGQKVEFLVSFYNNEISEKSEIFDDQFSVERPDGSNFTLKIRSTKLEDSAMYFCASSVRDGTDTQYFGPGTRLTVL.

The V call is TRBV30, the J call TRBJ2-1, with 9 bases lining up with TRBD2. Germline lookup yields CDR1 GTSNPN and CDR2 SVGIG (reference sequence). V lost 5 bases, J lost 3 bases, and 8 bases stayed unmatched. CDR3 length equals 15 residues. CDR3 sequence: CAWSLAGKNYNEQFF. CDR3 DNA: TGTGCCTGGTCCCTAGCGGGGAAGAACTACAATGAGCAGTTCTTC.

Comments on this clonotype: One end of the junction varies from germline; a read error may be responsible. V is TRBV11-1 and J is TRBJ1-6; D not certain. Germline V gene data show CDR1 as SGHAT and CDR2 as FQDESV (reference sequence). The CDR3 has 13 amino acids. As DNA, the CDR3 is TGTGCCAGCAGCTTAGGGTTTGATTCAGCCCTCCACTTT. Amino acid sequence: CASSLGFDSALHF.

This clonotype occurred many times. The CDR3 DNA follows: TGTGCCAGCAGTCCACAGTTGGGGGCAGGGGGCTACACCTTC. Its translation: CASSPQLGAGGYTF. V gene TRBV6-1 combines with J gene TRBJ1-2; maybe TRBD1 (6 bases). Trimming removed 5 bases at V and 8 bases at J, with 18 bases between. The germline gives CDR1 MNHNS, CDR2 SASEGT. The CDR3 consists of 14 residues.

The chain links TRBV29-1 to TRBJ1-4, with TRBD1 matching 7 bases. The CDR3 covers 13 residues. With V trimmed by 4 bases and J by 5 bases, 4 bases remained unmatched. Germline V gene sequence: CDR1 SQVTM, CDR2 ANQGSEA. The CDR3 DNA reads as TGCAGCGTTGTCGGGACAGAGAATGAAAAACTGTTTTTT. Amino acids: CSVVGTENEKLFF.

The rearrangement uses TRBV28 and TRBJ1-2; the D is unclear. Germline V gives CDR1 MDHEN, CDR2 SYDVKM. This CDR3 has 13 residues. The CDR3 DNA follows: TGTACCGGCAGTTTACTCTTGGAGTCTGGCTACACCTTC. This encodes CTGSLLLESGYTF.

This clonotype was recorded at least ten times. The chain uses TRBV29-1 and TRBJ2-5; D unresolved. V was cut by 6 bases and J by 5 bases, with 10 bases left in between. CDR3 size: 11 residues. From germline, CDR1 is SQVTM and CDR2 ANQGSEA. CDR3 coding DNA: TGCAGCGTGATGGTGGAGGAGACCCAGTACTTC. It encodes CSVMVEETQYF.

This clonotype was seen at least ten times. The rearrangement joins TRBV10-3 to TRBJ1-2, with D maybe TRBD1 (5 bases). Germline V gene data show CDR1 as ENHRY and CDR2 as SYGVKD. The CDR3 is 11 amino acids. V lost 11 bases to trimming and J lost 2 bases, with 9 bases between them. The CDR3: CASAGNYGYTF. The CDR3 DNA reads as TGTGCCTCGGCAGGGAACTATGGCTACACCTTC.

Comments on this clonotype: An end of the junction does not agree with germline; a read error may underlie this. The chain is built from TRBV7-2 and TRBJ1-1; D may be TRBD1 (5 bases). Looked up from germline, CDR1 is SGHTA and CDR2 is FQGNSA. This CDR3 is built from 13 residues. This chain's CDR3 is CASSVTTDTEAFF. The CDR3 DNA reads TGTGCCAGCAGCGTTACGACGGACACTGAAGCTTTCTTC.

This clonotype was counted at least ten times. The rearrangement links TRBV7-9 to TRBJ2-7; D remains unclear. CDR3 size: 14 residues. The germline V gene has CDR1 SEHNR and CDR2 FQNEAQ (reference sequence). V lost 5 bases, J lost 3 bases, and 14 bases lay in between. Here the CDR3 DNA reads TGTGCCAGCAGCCGAGGACCCGAAGGCTACGAGCAGTACTTC. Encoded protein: CASSRGPEGYEQYF.

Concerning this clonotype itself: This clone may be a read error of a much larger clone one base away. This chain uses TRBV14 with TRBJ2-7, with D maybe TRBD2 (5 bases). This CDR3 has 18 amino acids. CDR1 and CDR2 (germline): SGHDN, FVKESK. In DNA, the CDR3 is TGTGCCAGCAGCCAAGACCATAGAGCGAGACTATCCTCCTACGAGCGGTACTTC. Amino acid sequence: CASSQDHRARLSSYERYF.

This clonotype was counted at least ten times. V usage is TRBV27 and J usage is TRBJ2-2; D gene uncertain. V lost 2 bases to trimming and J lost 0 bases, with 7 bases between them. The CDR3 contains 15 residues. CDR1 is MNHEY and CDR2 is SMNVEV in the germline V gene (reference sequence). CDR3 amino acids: CASSLLGSNTGELFF. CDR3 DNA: TGTGCCAGCAGTTTACTAGGTTCGAACACCGGGGAGCTGTTTTTT.

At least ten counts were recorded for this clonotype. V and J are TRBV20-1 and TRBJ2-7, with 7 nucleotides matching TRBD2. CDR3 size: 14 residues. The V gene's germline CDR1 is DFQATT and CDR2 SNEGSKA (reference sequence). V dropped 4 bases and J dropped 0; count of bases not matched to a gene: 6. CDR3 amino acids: CSATGGGDSYEQYF. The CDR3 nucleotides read TGCAGTGCTACGGGGGGTGGGGACTCCTACGAGCAGTACTTC.

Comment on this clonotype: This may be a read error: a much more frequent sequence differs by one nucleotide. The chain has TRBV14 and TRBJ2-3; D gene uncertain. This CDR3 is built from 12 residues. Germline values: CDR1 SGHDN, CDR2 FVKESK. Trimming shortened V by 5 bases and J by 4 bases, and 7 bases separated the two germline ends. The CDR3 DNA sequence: TGTGCCAGCAGCACCCAGGCAGATACGCAGTATTTT. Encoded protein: CASSTQADTQYF.